This T cell receptor (beta chain) was obtained from a study of CD8+ T cells in alopecia areata. Study results and limitations: Normal skin contains resident alphabeta T cells, and these are also sequenced in scalp samples. Scalp clonality and expanded CD8+ clones among the top 100 fell significantly with tofacitinib.

Noted treatment: oral pan-JAK inhibitor, 5-10 mg twice daily. Obtained from alopecia areata patients were lesional scalp punch biopsies along with peripheral blood. The CDR3 is 16 amino acids. The germline gives CDR1 LGHNA, CDR2 YSLEER. V lost 0 bases and J lost 1, with 11 bases in between. Extraction of RNA preceded its reverse transcription into cDNA, which served as the sequencing template. Clones were sequenced by immunoSEQ multiplex PCR, and TCRdb holds only the in-frame ones, with some missing. The sample has some 190,000 clones, 45% to 60% seen once. In its sample, this clone was seen a few times. The antigen is unknown.

This receptor was identified in a human donor with alopecia areata. The specimen comprised CD8+ T cells sorted from blood, sampled at approximately week 52, from a patient treated with tofacitinib. The chain couples TRBV4-3 to TRBJ2-3; D is perhaps TRBD1 or TRBD2 (5 bases each). CDR3 DNA: TGCGCCAGCAGCCAAGACAGAGGGGTGGGCACAGATACGCAGTATTTT. It is translated as CASSQDRGVGTDTQYF.